The T cell receptor (beta chain) under discussion was sequenced for a study of blood T cell repertoires in COVID-19. Turning to the study itself: The analysed material was cDNA or gDNA that came from T cells, B-cell-depleted T cells, or PBMCs.

Original methodology: Estimates of nucleated cell counts were drawn from the amplification of reference gene primers. Libraries were prepared by immunoSEQ multiplex PCR; TCRdb keeps only in-frame clonotypes and omits some of them. That table supplies the V and J calls and clone size; D and trimming were determined from the DNA. The sample holds about 87,000 clones, approximately 86% seen once. With 8 bases removed from V and 4 bases from J, the gap between germline ends came to 15 bases. Germline CDR1 is LNHNV and CDR2 is YYDKDF (reference sequence). This CDR3 has 15 amino acids. Sample: peripheral blood. V is TRBV15 and J is TRBJ1-6; possibly TRBD1 for D (6 bases). This sequence originates from a man aged 40-55 years with acute or convalescent COVID-19. CDR3 amino acids: CATQPGTPYNSPLHF. CDR3 DNA sequence: TGTGCCACCCAACCCGGGACACCATATAATTCACCCCTCCACTTT. Complete variable domain (other parts from reference TRBV15 and TRBJ1-6): DAMVIQNPRYQVTQFGKPVTLSCSQTLNHNVMYWYQQKSSQAPKLLFHYYDKDFNNEADTPDNFQSRRPNTSFCFLDIRSPGLGDTAMYLCATQPGTPYNSPLHFGNGTRLTVT.